The clone carrying this T cell receptor (beta chain) came up once. The V end lost 5 bases, the J end lost 0 bases, and 17 bases lay between the germline ends. This CDR3 comprises 17 residues. Germline lookup yields CDR1 SEHNR and CDR2 FQNEAQ (reference sequence). Combining CD45RO+ cells with CCR7-negative CD45RA+ TemRA cells gave CD8 memory. Profiled with immunoSEQ multiplex PCR; TCRdb holds only in-frame clones, not every one. The top ten clones hold roughly 16% of a sample with around 320,000 clones, around 87% of them seen once. The data were obtained in a study of shared clonotypes between healthy human individuals.

This TCR derives from a man between 18 and 29 years old in good health. The sequenced sample was memory CD8+ T cells sorted from blood. Subset reported: CD45RO+ cells pooled with CCR7-negative TemRA cells. This chain links TRBV7-9 with TRBJ2-1; D gene ambiguous. The CDR3 loop is CASSVNVGKPSYNEQFF. The CDR3 bases are TGTGCCAGCAGCGTAAACGTTGGGAAGCCCTCCTACAATGAGCAGTTCTTC.